Many counts were recorded for the clone carrying this T cell receptor (beta chain). This CDR3 contains 16 residues. V was clipped by 4 bases and J by 6 bases; unmatched bases: 8. As processed by the authors: Variation in CDR3 across clinicopathological groups served as the basis for constructing a distant-metastasis classifier in papillary thyroid cancer. TCRdb re-processed the PCR reads through MiXCR. V and J calls and clone size were set by TCRdb, not the authors. The table has tens of thousands of clones, less than 25% seen once. Until they underwent thyroid surgery, no patient had received any treatment. This record comes from a study of metastatic and nonmetastatic thyroid tumors. Across the whole study: Blood and tumor or nodule tissue repertoires from malignant and benign thyroid patients were compared.

The sequenced sample consisted of blood. The rearrangement links TRBV12-3 or TRBV12-4 to TRBJ2-3; 12 bases are shared with TRBD2. This receptor was identified in a female donor with papillary thyroid cancer or a benign thyroid nodule (not recorded which). Some clones in this sample may be carry-over from other donors' samples. The CDR3 DNA reads as TGTGCCAGCAGTTCTAGACTAGCGGGAGCTCAGGATACGCAGTATTTT. As protein: CASSSRLAGAQDTQYF.